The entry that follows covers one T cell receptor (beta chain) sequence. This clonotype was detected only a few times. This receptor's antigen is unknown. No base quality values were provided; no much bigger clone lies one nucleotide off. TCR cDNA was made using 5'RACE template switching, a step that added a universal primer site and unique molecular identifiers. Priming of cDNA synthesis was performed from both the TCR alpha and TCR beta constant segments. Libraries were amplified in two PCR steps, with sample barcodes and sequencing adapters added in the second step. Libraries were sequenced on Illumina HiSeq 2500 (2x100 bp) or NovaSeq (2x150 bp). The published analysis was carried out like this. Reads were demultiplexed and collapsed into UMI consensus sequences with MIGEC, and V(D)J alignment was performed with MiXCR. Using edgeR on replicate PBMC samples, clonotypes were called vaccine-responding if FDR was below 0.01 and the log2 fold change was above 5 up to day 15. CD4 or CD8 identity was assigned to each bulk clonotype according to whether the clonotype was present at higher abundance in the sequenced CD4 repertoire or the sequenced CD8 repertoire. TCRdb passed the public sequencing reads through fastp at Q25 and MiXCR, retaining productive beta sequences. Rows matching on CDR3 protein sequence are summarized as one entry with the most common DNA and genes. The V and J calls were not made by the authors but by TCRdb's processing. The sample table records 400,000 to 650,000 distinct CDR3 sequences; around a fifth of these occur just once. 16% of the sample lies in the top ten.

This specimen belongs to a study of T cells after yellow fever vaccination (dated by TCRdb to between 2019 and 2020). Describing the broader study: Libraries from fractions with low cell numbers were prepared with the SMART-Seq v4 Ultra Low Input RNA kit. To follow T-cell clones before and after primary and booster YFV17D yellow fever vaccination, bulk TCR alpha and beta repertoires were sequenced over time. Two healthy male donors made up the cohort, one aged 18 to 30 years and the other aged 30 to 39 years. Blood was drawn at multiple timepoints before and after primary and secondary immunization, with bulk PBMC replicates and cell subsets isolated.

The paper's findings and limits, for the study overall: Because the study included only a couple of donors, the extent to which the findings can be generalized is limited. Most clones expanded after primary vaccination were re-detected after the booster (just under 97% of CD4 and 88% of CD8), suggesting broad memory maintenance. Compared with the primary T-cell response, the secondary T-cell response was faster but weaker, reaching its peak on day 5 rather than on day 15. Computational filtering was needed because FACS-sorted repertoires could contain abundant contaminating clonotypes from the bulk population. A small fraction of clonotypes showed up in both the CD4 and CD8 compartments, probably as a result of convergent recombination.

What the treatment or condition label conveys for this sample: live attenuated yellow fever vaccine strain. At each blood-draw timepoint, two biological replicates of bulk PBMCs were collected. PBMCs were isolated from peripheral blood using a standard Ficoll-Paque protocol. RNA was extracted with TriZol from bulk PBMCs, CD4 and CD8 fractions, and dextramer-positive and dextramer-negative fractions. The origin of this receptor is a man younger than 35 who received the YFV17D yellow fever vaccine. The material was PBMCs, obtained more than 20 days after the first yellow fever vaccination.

The DNA reads TGCAGTGCGACCGGGGCAGTACCCCAGGTGGAGCAGTTCTTC. The translation is CSATGAVPQVEQFF. The sequence joins TRBV20-1 to TRBJ2-1; the D segment might be TRBD1 or TRBD2, since each matches 5 bases. Taken from cysteine to phenylalanine, the CDR3 has 14 residues. The retained sequence is limited to the CDR3, 42 bases, with the frame set at the first base. CDR1 DFQATT and CDR2 SNEGSKA are derived from the germline V gene (reference sequence). A distance of 22 bases separates the germline ends of V and J, which lose 6 bases and 10 bases respectively.